Presented here are 11 T cell receptor beta chains from one specimen sequenced in a study of blood T cell repertoires in COVID-19. Assay used: immunoSEQ multiplex PCR; TCRdb lists only in-frame clones, some missing. The profile shows some 370,000 clones, around 83% of them singletons. Sequenced: PBMCs or T cells enriched from blood (not recorded which). The receptors stem from a woman in her fifties or sixties who had recovered from COVID-19.

This chain links TRBV7-7 with TRBJ2-5; the match to TRBD1 covers 10 bases. The germline V gene has CDR1 SSHAT and CDR2 FNYEAQ (reference sequence). This CDR3 is built from 17 residues. J lost 5 bases, V lost 5 bases, and 14 bases had no gene match. In DNA, the CDR3 is TGTGCCAGCAGCCTGGGGCGGTTGGACAGGGGGATGGAGACCCAGTACTTC. Translation gives CASSLGRLDRGMETQYF.

The chain links TRBV10-3 to TRBJ2-2; D may be TRBD1 (7 bases). V was clipped by 10 bases and J by 4 bases, with 13 bases between them. CDR1 ENHRY and CDR2 SYGVKD come from the germline V gene. The CDR3 totals 13 residues. As DNA, the CDR3 is TGTGCCACCCAGGGGGGCTTCACCGGGGAGCTGTTTTTT. Translation gives CATQGGFTGELFF.

The chain carries TRBV5-6 and TRBJ1-2; possible D gene TRBD1, 5 bases. The CDR3 covers 15 residues. Per germline, CDR1 SGHDT and CDR2 YYEEEE. V dropped 8 bases and J dropped 4 bases, with 21 bases sitting between them. The CDR3 bases are TGTGCCAGTACGGGACTGAGGGCCCTATCCTATGGCTACACCTTC. Translating it yields CASTGLRALSYGYTF.

The chain carries TRBV6-5 and TRBJ2-7; 7 positions agree with TRBD1. Germline CDR1 and CDR2: MNHEY and SVGAGI. The length of the CDR3 is 15 residues. J lost 2 bases, V lost 8 bases, and 12 bases had no gene match. CDR3 amino acids: CASAIRQGQTYEQYF. Here the CDR3 DNA reads TGTGCCAGCGCAATTCGACAGGGCCAGACCTACGAGCAGTACTTC.

CDR3 amino acids: CASSLGGGSNEQYF. Written as DNA, the CDR3 is TGTGCCAGCAGCTTGGGCGGAGGTTCCAACGAGCAGTACTTC. This chain connects TRBV5-4 to TRBJ2-7, with D possibly matching TRBD2 (5 bases). The CDR3 length is 14 residues. Trimming removed 0 bases at V and 5 bases at J, with 12 bases between. In germline, CDR1 is SGHNT, CDR2 YYREEE (reference sequence).

The chain links TRBV2 to TRBJ1-1, with TRBD1 as a possible D gene (5 bases). This CDR3 comprises 15 residues. Trimming took off 11 bases at V and 2 bases at J, with 21 bases between the two ends. Germline values: CDR1 SNHLY, CDR2 FYNNEI. The CDR3 here is CADRQDSGTNTEAFF. The DNA of the CDR3 is TGTGCCGACCGCCAGGATTCGGGGACTAACACTGAAGCTTTCTTT.

V and J are TRBV18 and TRBJ1-5, with 9 bases aligning to TRBD1. The CDR3 has 18 amino acids. In germline, CDR1 is KGHSH, CDR2 LQKENI. The junction had 11 bases not matched to a gene; V was cut back by 3 bases and J by 2 bases. This CDR3 reads CASSPDRGAPFRNQPQHF. The CDR3 DNA reads TGTGCCAGCTCACCCGACAGGGGGGCCCCTTTTCGCAATCAGCCCCAGCATTTT.

The chain employs TRBV27 and TRBJ1-5; no clear D gene. CDR1 is MNHEY and CDR2 is SMNVEV in the germline V gene (reference sequence). V was pared by 5 bases and J by 4 bases, with 15 bases between. The CDR3 has 15 amino acids. The CDR3 sequence: CASSTLGIINQPQHF. For the CDR3, the DNA is TGTGCCAGCAGTACCCTCGGGATAATTAATCAGCCCCAGCATTTT.

In its sample, this clone was seen a few times. The chain couples TRBV19 to TRBJ1-6, with a possible D match to TRBD1 (5 bases). This CDR3 is built from 11 residues. Trimming took off 10 bases at V and 7 bases at J, with 8 bases between the two ends. The V gene's germline CDR1 is LNHDA and CDR2 SQIVND (reference sequence). For the CDR3, the DNA is TGTGCCACTCAGGGAAATTCACCCCTCCACTTT. Translating gives CATQGNSPLHF.

The chain employs TRBV9 and TRBJ2-2; D remains unclear. Trimming took 0 bases from V and 7 from J, leaving 7 bases between them. The CDR3 has 13 residues. From germline, CDR1 is SGDLS and CDR2 YYNGEE. CDR3 protein: CASSVAPSGELFF. Here the CDR3 DNA reads TGTGCCAGCAGCGTAGCTCCTAGCGGGGAGCTGTTTTTT.

The DNA for the CDR3 is TGCAGCGGGGCCCCACCGGGACACCAGAACACTGAAGCTTTCTTT. Translation: CSGAPPGHQNTEAFF. V usage is TRBV29-1 and J usage is TRBJ1-1; D is perhaps TRBD1 (6 bases). In germline, CDR1 is SQVTM, CDR2 ANQGSEA. The V end lost 7 bases, the J end lost 1 base, and 19 bases lay between the germline ends. The CDR3 covers 15 residues.